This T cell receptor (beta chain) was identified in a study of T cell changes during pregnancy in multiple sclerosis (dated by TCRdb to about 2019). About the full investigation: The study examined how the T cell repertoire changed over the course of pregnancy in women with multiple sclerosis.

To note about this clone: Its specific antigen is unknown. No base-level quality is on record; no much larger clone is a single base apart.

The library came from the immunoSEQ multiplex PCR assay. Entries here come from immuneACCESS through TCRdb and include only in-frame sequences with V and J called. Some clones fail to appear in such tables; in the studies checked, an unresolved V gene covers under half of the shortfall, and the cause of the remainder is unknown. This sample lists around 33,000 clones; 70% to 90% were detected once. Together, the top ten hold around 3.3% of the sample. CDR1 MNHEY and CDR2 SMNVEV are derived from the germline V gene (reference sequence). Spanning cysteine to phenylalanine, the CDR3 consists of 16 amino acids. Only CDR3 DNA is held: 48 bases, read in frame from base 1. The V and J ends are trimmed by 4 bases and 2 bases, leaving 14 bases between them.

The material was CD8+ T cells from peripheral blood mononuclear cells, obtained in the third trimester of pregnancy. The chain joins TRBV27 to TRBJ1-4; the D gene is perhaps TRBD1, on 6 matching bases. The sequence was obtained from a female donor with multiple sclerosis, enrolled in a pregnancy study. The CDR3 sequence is CASSSQTGTTNEKLFF. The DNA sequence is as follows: TGTGCCAGCAGTTCCCAAACAGGGACCACTAATGAAAAACTGTTTTTT.